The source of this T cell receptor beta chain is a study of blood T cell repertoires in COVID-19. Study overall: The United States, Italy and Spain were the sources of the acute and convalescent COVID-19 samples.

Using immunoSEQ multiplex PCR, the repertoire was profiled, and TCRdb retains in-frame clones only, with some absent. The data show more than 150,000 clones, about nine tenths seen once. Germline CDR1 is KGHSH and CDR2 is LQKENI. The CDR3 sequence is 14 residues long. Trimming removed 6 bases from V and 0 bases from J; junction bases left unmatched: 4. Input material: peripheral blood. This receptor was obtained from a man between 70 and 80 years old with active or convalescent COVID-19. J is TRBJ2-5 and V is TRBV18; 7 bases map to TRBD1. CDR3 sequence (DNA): TGTGCCAGCTCGCAGACAGGGTACCAAGAGACCCAGTACTTC. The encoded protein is CASSQTGYQETQYF.